The T cell receptor beta chain under discussion was sequenced for a study of blood T cell repertoires in COVID-19. Study-level information: The United States, Italy and Spain supplied acute and convalescent COVID-19 samples. T cells, B-cell-depleted T cells, or PBMCs provided the cDNA or gDNA that served as material.

Trimming cost V 0 bases and J 0 bases, with 11 bases left between them. Germline lookup yields CDR1 SGHDT and CDR2 YYEEEE. This CDR3 has 16 residues. Methods used by the authors: Reference gene primer amplification in the assay estimated nucleated cell counts. The assay was immunoSEQ multiplex PCR, and TCRdb's table has in-frame clones only and misses some. The D gene and trimming were derived from the DNA, and the V and J assignments and clone size from that table. The sample gives about 300,000 clones, about 84% of which show up once; around 1.5% is in the top ten. The chain is built from TRBV5-6 and TRBJ2-3; D unclear. The sequenced sample was peripheral blood. The clonotype originates from a woman aged 45-65 years with acute or convalescent COVID-19. CDR3 protein: CASSLGPAASTDTQYF. Here the CDR3 DNA reads TGTGCCAGCAGCTTGGGTCCTGCGGCTAGCACAGATACGCAGTATTTT. The variable domain in full, with the rest retrieved from reference TRBV5-6 and TRBJ2-3, is DAGVTQSPTHLIKTRGQQVTLRCSPKSGHDTVSWYQQALGQGPQFIFQYYEEEERQRGNFPDRFSGHQFPNYSSELNVNALLLGDSALYLCASSLGPAASTDTQYFGPGTRLTVL.